Reported below is one T cell receptor (beta chain). The antigen is not known. The data are from a study of blood T cells in healthy people across ages. For the second PCR, which ran for about 7 to 12 cycles, a sample-barcoded 5' primer and a J-beta primer mix were used. Carrying 12 random nucleotides, a template-switch adaptor labeled each individual cDNA molecule. MiXCR, applied by TCRdb to the 5' RACE reads, yields one record per CDR3 protein. The sample records approximately 1,700,000 distinct CDR3 sequences, about 39% being singletons. CDR3 size: 16 residues. Regarding the study as a whole: Age showed a roughly linear inverse relationship with TCR beta diversity per million T cells. Unsorted PBMC input precluded a conclusive naive versus antigen-experienced comparison. Higher diversity, along with more naive CD4+ cells, distinguished long-lived donors from aged donors.

V gene TRBV21-1 combines with J gene TRBJ2-7. TRBV21-1 counts as a pseudogene. Material for sequencing was blood. The source is a human donor in good health. CDR3 sequence: CASSKGADRHLYEQYF. The CDR3 DNA sequence: TGTGCCAGCAGCAAAGGAGCTGACCGACACCTCTACGAGCAGTACTTC.